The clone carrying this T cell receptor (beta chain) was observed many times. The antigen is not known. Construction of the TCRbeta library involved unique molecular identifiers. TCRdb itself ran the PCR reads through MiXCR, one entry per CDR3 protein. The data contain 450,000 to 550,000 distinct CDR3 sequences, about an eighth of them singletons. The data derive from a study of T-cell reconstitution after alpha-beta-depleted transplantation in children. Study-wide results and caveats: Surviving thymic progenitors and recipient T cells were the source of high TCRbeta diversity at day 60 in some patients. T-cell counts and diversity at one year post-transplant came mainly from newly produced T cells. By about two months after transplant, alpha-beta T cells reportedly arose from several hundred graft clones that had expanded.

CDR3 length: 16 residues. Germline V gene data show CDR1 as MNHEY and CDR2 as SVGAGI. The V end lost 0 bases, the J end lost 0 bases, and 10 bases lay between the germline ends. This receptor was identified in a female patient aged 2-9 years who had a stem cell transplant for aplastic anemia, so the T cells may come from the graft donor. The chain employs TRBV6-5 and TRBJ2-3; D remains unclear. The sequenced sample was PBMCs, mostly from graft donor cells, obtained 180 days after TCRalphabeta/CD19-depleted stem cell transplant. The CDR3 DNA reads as TGTGCCAGCAGTTACTCAAAACATTCTAGCACAGATACGCAGTATTTT. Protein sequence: CASSYSKHSSTDTQYF.